This entry concerns a single TCR beta chain. Antigen: not known. Trimming cost V 6 bases and J 6 bases, with 15 bases left between them. There are 14 residues in the CDR3. CDR1 and CDR2 from the germline V gene are LNHNV and YYDKDF (reference sequence). TCRdb used MiXCR to reprocess the RT-PCR reads, holding one entry per CDR3 protein. The sample contains about 780,000 distinct CDR3 sequences, under 20% of which appear only once. These data belong to a study of response to subunit inactivated influenza vaccine. Notes on the study in general: New T cells are recruited in small numbers by each seasonal influenza vaccination, according to the authors' suggestion.

The starting material was PBMCs from blood, obtained roughly 5 days after vaccination. This receptor was identified in a man over 45 who received an inactivated influenza vaccine. The J gene is TRBJ2-1, the V gene TRBV15; D may be TRBD2 (6 bases). The CDR3 DNA sequence: TGTGCCACCAGTGGGGGAGGTCCCGGCAATGAGCAGTTCTTC. This translates into CATSGGGPGNEQFF.